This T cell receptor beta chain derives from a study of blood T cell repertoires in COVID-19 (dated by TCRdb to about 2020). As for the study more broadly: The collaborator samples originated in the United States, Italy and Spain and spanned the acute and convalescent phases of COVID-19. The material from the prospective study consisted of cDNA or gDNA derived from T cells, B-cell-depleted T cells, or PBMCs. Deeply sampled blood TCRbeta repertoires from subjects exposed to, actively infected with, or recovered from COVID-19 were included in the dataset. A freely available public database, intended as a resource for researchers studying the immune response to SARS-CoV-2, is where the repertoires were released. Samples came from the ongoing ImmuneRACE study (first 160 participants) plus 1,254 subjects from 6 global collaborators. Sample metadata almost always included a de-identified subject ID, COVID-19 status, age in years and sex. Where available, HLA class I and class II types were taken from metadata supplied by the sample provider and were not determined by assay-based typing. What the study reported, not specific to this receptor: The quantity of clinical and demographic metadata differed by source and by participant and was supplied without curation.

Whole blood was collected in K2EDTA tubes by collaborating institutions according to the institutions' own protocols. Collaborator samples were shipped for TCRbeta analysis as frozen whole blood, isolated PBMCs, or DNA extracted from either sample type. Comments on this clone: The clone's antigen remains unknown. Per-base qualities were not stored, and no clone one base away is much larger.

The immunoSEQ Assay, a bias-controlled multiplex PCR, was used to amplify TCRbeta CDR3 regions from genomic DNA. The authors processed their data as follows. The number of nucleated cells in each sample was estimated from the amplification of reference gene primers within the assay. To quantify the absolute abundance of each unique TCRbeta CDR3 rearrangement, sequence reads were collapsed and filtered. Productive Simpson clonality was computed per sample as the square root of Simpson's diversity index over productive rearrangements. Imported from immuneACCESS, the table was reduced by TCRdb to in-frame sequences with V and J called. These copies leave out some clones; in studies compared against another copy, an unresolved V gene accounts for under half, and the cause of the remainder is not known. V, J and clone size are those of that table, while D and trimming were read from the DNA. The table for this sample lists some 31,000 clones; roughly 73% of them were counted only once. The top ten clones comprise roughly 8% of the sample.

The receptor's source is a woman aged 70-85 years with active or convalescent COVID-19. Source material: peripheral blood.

The base sequence is TGTGCCAGCCGCCGGACAGGGGAAGACTATGGCTACACCTTC. Its product reads: CASRRTGEDYGYTF. The chain is assembled from TRBV7-9 and TRBJ1-2, with TRBD1 matching 9 junction bases. The CDR3 contains 14 residues, cysteine and phenylalanine counted. Of the read, only the CDR3 DNA is kept; its 42 bases are in frame from base 1. Per the germline V gene (reference sequence), SEHNR is the CDR1 and FQNEAQ is the CDR2. After removal of 8 bases from V and 3 bases from J, the junction retains 7 bases not matched to a gene.